This T cell receptor beta chain was recorded in a study of T cell responses to AZD1222 COVID-19 vaccine. The study's findings and limits: Receipt of two AZD1222 doses was followed by a rise in Spike-specific TCR breadth and depth. Repertoire sampling was restricted to post-peak T cell response timepoints. Clonal diversity may have been underestimated in mostly white British donors. Only six individuals given AZD1222 were seropositive at baseline.

Generated by immunoSEQ multiplex PCR, the TCRdb table keeps only in-frame clones and is missing some. The profile covers fewer than 180,000 clones, with 90% to 95% appearing a single time and roughly 1.3% taken by the ten largest. With regard to this clone: Its target is unknown.

This specimen was peripheral blood, taken on day 0 of AZD1222 vaccination. The clonotype was recovered from an adult in good health.

The CDR3 region is CASSESDGDQPQHF. CDR3 nucleotide sequence: TGCGCCAGCAGTGAGTCCGACGGGGATCAGCCCCAGCATTTT. The chain carries TRBV10-1 and TRBJ1-5; D gene uncertain. CDR3 size: 14 residues. V was trimmed by 0 bases and J by 5 bases, leaving 8 bases between them. Per germline, CDR1 WNHNN and CDR2 SYGVQD (reference sequence).